These 6 T cell receptor beta chains originate from one sample sequenced in a study of radiotherapy plus CTLA-4 blockade in lung cancer. Only in-frame clones appear in the TCRdb table, and some are missing; sequencing was by immunoSEQ multiplex PCR. In the table there are tens of thousands of clones, roughly three quarters of which are singletons. The specimen was peripheral blood, collected from a patient treated with radiotherapy plus ipilimumab. Receptors were obtained from a human donor with non-small cell lung cancer who had a complete response to radiotherapy plus ipilimumab.

V gene TRBV30 combines with J gene TRBJ2-3; 7 nucleotides match TRBD2. V gave up 2 bases and J gave up 8 bases; unmatched junction bases: 10. This CDR3 has 14 amino acids. In germline, CDR1 is GTSNPN, CDR2 SVGIG (reference sequence). CDR3 protein: CAWSWGGGRATQYF. Written as DNA, the CDR3 is TGTGCCTGGAGTTGGGGCGGGGGTCGGGCTACGCAGTATTTT.

The chain recombines TRBV7-8 with TRBJ2-1; a possible D gene is TRBD2 (6 bases). In germline, CDR1 is SGHVS, CDR2 FQNEAQ. The CDR3 consists of 16 residues. Trimming pared 5 bases from V and 2 bases from J, leaving 16 bases between. CDR3 DNA: TGTGCCAGCAGCCCAGGCGGGGACTGGACCTACAATGAGCAGTTCTTC. Translated: CASSPGGDWTYNEQFF.

The rearrangement joins TRBV10-3 to TRBJ1-1; D not resolved. The ends were cut back, 7 bases at V and 0 bases at J, with 15 bases in the middle. Germline-derived CDR1 and CDR2 are ENHRY and SYGVKD. This CDR3 spans 15 amino acids. CDR3 region: CAITPSGGMNTEAFF. Written as DNA, the CDR3 is TGTGCCATCACCCCGAGCGGAGGGATGAACACTGAAGCTTTCTTT.

This clone was detected only a few times. This chain connects TRBV4-1 to TRBJ1-6; D gene ambiguous. CDR1 is MGHRA and CDR2 is YSYEKL in the germline V gene. CDR3 size: 13 residues. The V gene lost 6 bases and the J gene lost 8 bases, with 11 bases spanning the gap. This CDR3 is CASRVGGDSPLHF. The CDR3 region has the DNA TGCGCCAGCAGAGTCGGAGGTGATTCACCCCTCCACTTT.

This clone came up a few times. Other DNA sequences of this sample code for an identical CDR3. The chain couples TRBV9 to TRBJ2-5, with TRBD1 identical over 10 bases. Germline CDR1 and CDR2: SGDLS and YYNGEE. The V gene end was trimmed by 2 bases and the J gene end by 5 bases; junction bases not matched to a gene: 3. The CDR3 loop spans 14 amino acids. CDR3 sequence reads: CASSVLTGGETQYF. DNA for the CDR3: TGTGCCAGCAGCGTCCTGACAGGGGGCGAGACCCAGTACTTC.

This chain joins TRBV10-3 and TRBJ1-2, with 7 bases aligning to TRBD1. J gave up 8 bases and V 3 bases, and 12 bases lay outside the gene matches. The CDR3 runs 15 residues. Germline loops: CDR1 ENHRY, CDR2 SYGVKD. DNA for the CDR3: TGTGCCATCAGTGACCCGAAAGGGGGCGCGGAGGGCTACACCTTC. As protein: CAISDPKGGAEGYTF.